This T cell receptor beta chain was sequenced in a study of resident and recirculating memory T cells in vitiligo. In germline, CDR1 is SSHAT, CDR2 FNYEAQ (reference sequence). J gave up 2 bases and V 4 bases, and 4 bases lay outside the gene matches. The CDR3 covers 14 residues. Findings and limits, study-wide: Vitiligo lesions lacked a unique dominant clone, and clonality varied.

Patients had to be free of confetti depigmentation, indicating active vitiligo. Anyone treated within the previous three months was excluded. This table comes from immunoSEQ multiplex PCR, and its TCRdb copy is limited to in-frame clones, with some not included. In the table there are tens of thousands of clones, 91% of which are singletons. This clone came up a few times. Its antigen is unidentified. The sample consisted of blood. This TCR came from a male donor with vitiligo. The gene calls are TRBV7-7 and TRBJ2-5; 7 nucleotides line up with TRBD1. For the CDR3, the DNA is TGTGCCAGCAGCTCAAGGGGGCGGCAAGAGACCCAGTACTTC. Amino acids: CASSSRGRQETQYF.